The sequence of this T cell receptor beta chain was determined in a study of radiation and T cells in renal cell carcinoma. General study findings and limits: Without pretreatment biopsies, baseline tumor clonotype presence was undetermined.

Clones were sequenced by immunoSEQ multiplex PCR, and TCRdb holds only the in-frame ones, with some missing. Among 150,000 to 160,000 clones, roughly 87% were seen once, and the ten largest hold about an eighth. Sample time point: blood 2 weeks post-SBRT. As to treatment: 15 Gy SBRT to primary tumor, nephrectomy 4 weeks later. Radiation-treated patients gave blood at baseline, week 2 and week 4. A note on this clone: Its antigen remains unknown.

The TCR was taken from a woman in her fifties or sixties with renal cell carcinoma. The sample consisted of blood, taken from a patient whose treatment included radiotherapy and nephrectomy.

The CDR3 bases are TGTGCCAGCAGCTGGGAACGGAACACTGAAGCTTTCTTT. Translation gives CASSWERNTEAFF. The genes are TRBV5-4 and TRBJ1-1; D is unresolved. CDR3 length equals 13 residues. Germline V gives CDR1 SGHNT, CDR2 YYREEE (reference sequence). With 3 bases removed from V and 1 base from J, the gap between germline ends came to 7 bases.